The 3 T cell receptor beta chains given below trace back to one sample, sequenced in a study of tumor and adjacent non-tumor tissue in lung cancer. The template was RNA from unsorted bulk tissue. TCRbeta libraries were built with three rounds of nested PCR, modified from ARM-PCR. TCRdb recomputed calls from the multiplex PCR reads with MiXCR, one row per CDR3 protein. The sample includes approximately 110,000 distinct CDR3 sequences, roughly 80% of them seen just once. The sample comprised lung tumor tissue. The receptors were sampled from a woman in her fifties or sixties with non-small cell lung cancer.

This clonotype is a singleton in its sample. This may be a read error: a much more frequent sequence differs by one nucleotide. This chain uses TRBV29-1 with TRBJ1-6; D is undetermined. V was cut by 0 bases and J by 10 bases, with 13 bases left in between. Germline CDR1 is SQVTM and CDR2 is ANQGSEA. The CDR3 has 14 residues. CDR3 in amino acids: CSVEDGHGRSPLHF. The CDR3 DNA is TGCAGCGTTGAAGACGGGCACGGACGATCACCCCTCCACTTT.

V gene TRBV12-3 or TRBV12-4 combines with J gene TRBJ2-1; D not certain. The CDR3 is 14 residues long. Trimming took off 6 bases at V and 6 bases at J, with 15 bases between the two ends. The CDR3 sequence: CASSRISFFNEQFF. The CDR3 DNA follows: TGTGCCAGCAGCCGGATTAGTTTCTTCAATGAGCAGTTCTTC.

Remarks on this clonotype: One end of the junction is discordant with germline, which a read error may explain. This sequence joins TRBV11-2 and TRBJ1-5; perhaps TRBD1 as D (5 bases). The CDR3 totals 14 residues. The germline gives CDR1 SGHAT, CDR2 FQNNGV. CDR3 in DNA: TGTGCTAGCAGCAGGGCAGGGACCGATCAGCCCAAGCATTTT. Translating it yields CASSRAGTDQPKHF.